This TCR beta chain was sequenced in a study of T cells after somatic rescue of genetic block. Some clones are missing from TCRdb's copy, which holds only in-frame ones; the method was immunoSEQ multiplex PCR. The sample yields about 88,000 clones, 90% seen once. V lost 0 bases and J 3 bases, leaving 10 bases between the germline ends. CDR1 is SGHNT, CDR2 YYREEE, per germline (reference sequence). This CDR3 is 14 amino acids long. Sequenced input: peripheral blood mononuclear cells (PBMCs). This clonotype was obtained from a woman aged 18-35 years. The rearrangement uses TRBV5-4 and TRBJ2-7, with D tentatively TRBD1 or TRBD2 (5 bases each). CDR3 residues: CASSLGGSDYEQYF. DNA for the CDR3: TGTGCCAGCAGCTTGGGGGGGTCCGACTACGAGCAGTACTTC.